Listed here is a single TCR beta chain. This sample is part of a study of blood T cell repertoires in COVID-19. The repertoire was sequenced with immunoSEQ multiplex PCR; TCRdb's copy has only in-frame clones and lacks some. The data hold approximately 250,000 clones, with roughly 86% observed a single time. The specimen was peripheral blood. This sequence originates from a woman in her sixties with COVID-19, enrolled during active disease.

This chain's CDR3 is CASSVSGLAGGLNEQFF. The CDR3 DNA reads TGTGCCAGCAGTGTATCCGGACTAGCGGGAGGTCTCAATGAGCAGTTCTTC. This rearrangement joins TRBV6-1 to TRBJ2-1; 14 nucleotides match TRBD2. This CDR3 is built from 17 residues. V gave up 4 bases and J gave up 6 bases; unmatched junction bases: 8. Germline V gene sequence: CDR1 MNHNS, CDR2 SASEGT.